This T cell receptor (beta chain) was identified during a study of blood T cell repertoires in COVID-19. Turning to the study itself: Acute and convalescent COVID-19 specimens originated in the United States, Italy and Spain. PBMCs, B-cell-depleted T cells, or T cells were the source of the cDNA or gDNA that made up the material.

Patients at the Seattle site were enrolled during active infection and followed longitudinally. Authors' analysis steps: Estimation of nucleated cell counts relied on the amplification of reference gene primers. The table came from immunoSEQ multiplex PCR; TCRdb's copy has only in-frame clones and leaves some out. For V, J and clone size, that table is used; D and trimming come from the DNA. The sample lists under 450,000 clones; 89% were seen once. Concerning this clone itself: Other DNA sequences in this specimen translate into the identical CDR3.

Sequenced input: peripheral blood. The sequence came from a woman aged 35 to 49 with COVID-19, enrolled during active disease.

The CDR3 is CASSVASGNYEQYF. The DNA of the CDR3 is TGTGCCAGCAGCGTAGCTAGCGGGAACTACGAGCAGTACTTC. The gene calls are TRBV9 and TRBJ2-7, with 9 bases matching TRBD2. Germline V CDR1 and CDR2: SGDLS, YYNGEE. This CDR3 spans 14 amino acids. V shed 0 bases and J 3 bases; nucleotides not matched to a gene: 1.